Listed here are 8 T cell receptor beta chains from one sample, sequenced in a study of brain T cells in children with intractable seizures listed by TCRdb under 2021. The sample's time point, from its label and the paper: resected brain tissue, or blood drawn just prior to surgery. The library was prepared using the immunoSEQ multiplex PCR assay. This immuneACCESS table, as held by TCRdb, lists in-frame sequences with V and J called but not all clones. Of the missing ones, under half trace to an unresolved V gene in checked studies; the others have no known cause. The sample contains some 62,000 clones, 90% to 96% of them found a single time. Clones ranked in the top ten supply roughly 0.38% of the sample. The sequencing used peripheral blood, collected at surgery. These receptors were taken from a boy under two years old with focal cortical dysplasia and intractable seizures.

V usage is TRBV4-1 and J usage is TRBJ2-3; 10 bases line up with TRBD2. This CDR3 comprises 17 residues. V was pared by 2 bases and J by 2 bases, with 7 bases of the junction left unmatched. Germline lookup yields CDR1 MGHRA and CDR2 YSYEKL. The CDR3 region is CASSQTGTSVFTDTQYF. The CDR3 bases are TGCGCCAGCAGCCAAACCGGGACTAGCGTCTTCACAGATACGCAGTATTTT.

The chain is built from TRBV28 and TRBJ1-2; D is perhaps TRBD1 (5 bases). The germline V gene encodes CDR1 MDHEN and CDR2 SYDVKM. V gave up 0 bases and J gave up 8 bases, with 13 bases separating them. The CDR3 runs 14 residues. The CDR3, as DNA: TGTGCCAGCAGTTTATGCTGCGGGGGTTGGGGCTACACCTTC. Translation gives CASSLCCGGWGYTF.

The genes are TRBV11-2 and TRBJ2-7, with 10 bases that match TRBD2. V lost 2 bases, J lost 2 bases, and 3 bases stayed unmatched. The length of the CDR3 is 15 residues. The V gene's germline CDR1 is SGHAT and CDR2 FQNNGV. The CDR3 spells CASSLTSGTTYEQYF. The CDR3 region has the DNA TGTGCCAGCAGCTTAACTAGCGGGACCACCTACGAGCAGTACTTC.

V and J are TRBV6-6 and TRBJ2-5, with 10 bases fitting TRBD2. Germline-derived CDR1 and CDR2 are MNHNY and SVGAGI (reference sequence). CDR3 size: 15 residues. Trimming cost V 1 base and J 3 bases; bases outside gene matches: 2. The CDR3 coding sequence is TGTGCCAGCAGTTACTTCCTAGCGGGGGAAGAGACCCAGTACTTC. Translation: CASSYFLAGEETQYF.

CDR3 amino acids: CASSLDSQFYEQYF. The DNA for the CDR3 is TGTGCCAGCAGCTTAGATTCTCAGTTCTACGAGCAGTACTTC. The chain carries TRBV7-2 and TRBJ2-7; unclear D gene. The ends were cut back, 1 base at V and 3 bases at J, with 10 bases in the middle. The CDR3 contains 14 residues. Germline V gives CDR1 SGHTA, CDR2 FQGNSA.

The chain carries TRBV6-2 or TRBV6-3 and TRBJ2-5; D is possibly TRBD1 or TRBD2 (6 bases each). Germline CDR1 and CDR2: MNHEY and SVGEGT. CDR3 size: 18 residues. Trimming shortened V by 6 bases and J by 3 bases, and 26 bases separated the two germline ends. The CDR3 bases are TGTGCCAGCAGCCCACTATCGGCCCGGGGGCGGAAAAAAGAGACCCAGTACTTC. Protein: CASSPLSARGRKKETQYF.

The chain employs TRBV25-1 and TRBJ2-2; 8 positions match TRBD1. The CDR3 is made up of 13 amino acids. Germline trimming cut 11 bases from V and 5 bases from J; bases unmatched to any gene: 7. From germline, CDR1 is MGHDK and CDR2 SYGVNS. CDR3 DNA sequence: TGTGCCTCACAGGGGGTCAGTACCGGGGAGCTGTTTTTT. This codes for CASQGVSTGELFF.

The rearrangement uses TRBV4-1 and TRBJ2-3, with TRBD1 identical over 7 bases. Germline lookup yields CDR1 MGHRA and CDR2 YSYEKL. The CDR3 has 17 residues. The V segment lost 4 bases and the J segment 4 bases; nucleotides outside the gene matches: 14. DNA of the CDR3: TGCGCCAGCAGCCGCCTAGTCACAGGGGCGCGGCCAGATACGCAGTATTTT. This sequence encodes CASSRLVTGARPDTQYF.